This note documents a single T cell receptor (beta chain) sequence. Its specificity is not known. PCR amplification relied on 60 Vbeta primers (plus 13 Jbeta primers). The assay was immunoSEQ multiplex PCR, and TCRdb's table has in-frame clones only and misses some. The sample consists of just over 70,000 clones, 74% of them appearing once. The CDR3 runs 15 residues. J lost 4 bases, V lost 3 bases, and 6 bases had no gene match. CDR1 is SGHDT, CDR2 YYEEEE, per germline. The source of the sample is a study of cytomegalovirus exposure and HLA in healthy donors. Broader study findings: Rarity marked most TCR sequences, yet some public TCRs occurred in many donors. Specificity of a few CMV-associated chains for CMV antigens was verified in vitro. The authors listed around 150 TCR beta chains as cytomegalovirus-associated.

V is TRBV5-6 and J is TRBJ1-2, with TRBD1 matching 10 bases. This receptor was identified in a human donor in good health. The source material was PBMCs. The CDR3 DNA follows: TGTGCCAGCAGCTCGGGACAGGGGCAAGGCTATGGCTACACCTTC. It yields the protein CASSSGQGQGYGYTF.